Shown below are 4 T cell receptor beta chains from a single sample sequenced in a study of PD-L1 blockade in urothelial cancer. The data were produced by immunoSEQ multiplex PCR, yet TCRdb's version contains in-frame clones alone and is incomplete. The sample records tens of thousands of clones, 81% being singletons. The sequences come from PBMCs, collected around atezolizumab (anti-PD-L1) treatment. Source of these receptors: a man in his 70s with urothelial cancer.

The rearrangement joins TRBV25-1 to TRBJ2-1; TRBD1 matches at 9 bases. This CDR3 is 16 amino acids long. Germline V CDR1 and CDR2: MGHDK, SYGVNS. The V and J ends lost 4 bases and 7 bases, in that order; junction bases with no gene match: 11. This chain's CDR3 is CASSAAPGQGGNEQFF. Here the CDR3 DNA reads TGTGCCAGCAGTGCCGCCCCGGGACAGGGAGGGAATGAGCAGTTCTTC.

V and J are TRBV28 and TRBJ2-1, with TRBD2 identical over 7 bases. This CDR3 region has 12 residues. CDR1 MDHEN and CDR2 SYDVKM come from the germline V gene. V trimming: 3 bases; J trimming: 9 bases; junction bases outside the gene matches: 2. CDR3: CASSFTGGEQFF. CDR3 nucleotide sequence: TGTGCCAGCAGTTTTACGGGAGGTGAGCAGTTCTTC.

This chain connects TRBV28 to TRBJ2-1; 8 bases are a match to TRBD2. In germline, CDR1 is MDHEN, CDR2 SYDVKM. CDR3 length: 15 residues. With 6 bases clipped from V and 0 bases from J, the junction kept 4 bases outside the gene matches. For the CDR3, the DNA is TGTGCCAGCAGACTTAGCGGGGTCTCCTACAATGAGCAGTTCTTC. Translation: CASRLSGVSYNEQFF.

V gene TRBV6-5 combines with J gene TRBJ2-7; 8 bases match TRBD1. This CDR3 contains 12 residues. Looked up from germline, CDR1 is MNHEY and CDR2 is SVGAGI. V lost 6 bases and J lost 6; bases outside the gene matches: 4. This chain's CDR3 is CASSRTGFEQYF. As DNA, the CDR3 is TGTGCCAGCAGCAGGACAGGGTTCGAGCAGTACTTC.